What follows are 9 T cell receptor beta chains derived from one specimen sequenced in a study of early T cells in non-severe SARS-CoV-2 infection. Each CDR3 protein is one row after TCRdb ran MiXCR on the 5' RACE reads. Of approximately 56,000 distinct CDR3 sequences listed, about 14% were seen once; the top ten hold roughly 4.3%. The material sequenced was whole blood, taken at baseline. These receptors were obtained from an adult who was a healthcare worker with PCR-confirmed SARS-CoV-2 infection or an uninfected control (not recorded which).

This clonotype was seen at least ten times. V usage is TRBV7-9 and J usage is TRBJ2-1; D is uncertain. Germline CDR1 and CDR2: SEHNR and FQNEAQ (reference sequence). The CDR3 totals 15 residues. The germline V and J ends were trimmed by 5 bases and 2 bases, with 13 bases remaining between them. The CDR3 DNA is TGTGCCAGCAGCCCGGAGTTGTCGCCCTACAATGAGCAGTTCTTC. It yields the protein CASSPELSPYNEQFF.

This clonotype was counted a few times. The rearrangement joins TRBV5-1 to TRBJ2-3; 7 bases fit TRBD1. Losses at the gene ends were 0 bases for V and 2 bases for J; bases not matched to a gene: 3. Looked up from germline, CDR1 is SGHRS and CDR2 is YFSETQ. The CDR3 contains 15 residues. The CDR3 sequence: CASSLEGAPTDTQYF. CDR3 DNA sequence: TGCGCCAGCAGCTTGGAGGGGGCCCCCACAGATACGCAGTATTTT.

On this clonotype: A read error may explain this, as a much larger clone is one base away. The chain links TRBV10-3 to TRBJ1-1, with D perhaps TRBD1 (6 bases). CDR1 and CDR2 from the germline V gene are ENHRY and SYGVKD. The CDR3 length is 15 residues. The CDR3 nucleotides are TGTGCCATCAGGACCCGGGACAATAGAAACATTGAAGCTTTCTTT. Its protein product is CAIRTRDNRNIEAFF.

The J gene is TRBJ2-1, the V gene TRBV28, with a weak D call TRBD1 (6 bases). This CDR3 contains 17 residues. Looked up from germline, CDR1 is MDHEN and CDR2 is SYDVKM. The germline V and J ends were trimmed by 2 bases and 3 bases, with 17 bases remaining between them. CDR3 in DNA: TGTGCCAGCAGTTTAGCAGGGGACGGTGGTATCTACAATGAGCAGTTCTTC. As protein: CASSLAGDGGIYNEQFF.

The chain has TRBV11-2 and TRBJ1-1; no reliable D call. The germline V gene encodes CDR1 SGHAT and CDR2 FQNNGV. With 5 bases removed from V and 5 bases from J, the gap between germline ends came to 18 bases. The CDR3 loop spans 15 amino acids. As DNA, the CDR3 is TGTGCCAGCAGCATGAGGGCCATCGTGCGGACTGAAGCTTTCTTT. As protein: CASSMRAIVRTEAFF.

This clonotype was observed at least ten times. The chain uses TRBV2 and TRBJ1-1, with TRBD1 matching 7 bases. Germline CDR1 is SNHLY and CDR2 is FYNNEI. V was clipped by 6 bases and J by 0 bases; unmatched bases: 7. This CDR3 contains 15 residues. The CDR3 bases are TGTGCCAGCAGACTGACAGGGACGGTGAACACTGAAGCTTTCTTT. Translation: CASRLTGTVNTEAFF.

This chain uses TRBV2 with TRBJ2-1; no reliable D call. Germline V CDR1 and CDR2: SNHLY, FYNNEI. V shed 6 bases and J shed 8 bases, with 8 bases lying between them. The CDR3 has 11 amino acids. The CDR3, as DNA: TGTGCCAGCAGCAAGGGTGATGAGCAGTTCTTC. Protein product: CASSKGDEQFF.

This clonotype was seen more than once but under ten times. The chain couples TRBV4-2 to TRBJ2-4; 8 positions agree with TRBD1. V trimming: 1 base; J trimming: 3 bases; junction bases outside the gene matches: 5. The V gene's germline CDR1 is LGHNA and CDR2 YNFKEQ. The CDR3 spans 16 residues. The CDR3 coding sequence is TGTGCCAGCAGCCAAGTTGCGACAGGGGACAAAAACATTCAGTACTTC. Residues: CASSQVATGDKNIQYF.

In this sample, this clonotype turned up a few times. The chain recombines TRBV11-2 with TRBJ2-1; D might be TRBD1 (6 bases). CDR1 is SGHAT, CDR2 FQNNGV, per germline. Trimming left V 6 bases short and J 9 bases short, with 24 bases between. This CDR3 spans 16 amino acids. This chain's CDR3 is CASSQTQGATVREQFF. The CDR3 DNA reads TGTGCCAGCAGTCAAACACAGGGAGCCACGGTGCGTGAGCAGTTCTTC.